The T cell receptor (beta chain) described here comes from a study of T cells in Graves' hyperthyroidism and ophthalmopathy. As for the study in general: Peripheral blood was acquired at first diagnosis, ahead of any therapy whatsoever. Whole-study findings and limits: A model of 13 V-J features distinguished ophthalmopathy from stable hyperthyroidism.

TCR beta CDR3 regions were amplified from RNA. Carried out on the TCR CDR3, a first-round RT-PCR used the HTBI primer set. In TCRdb, the multiplex PCR reads were re-called with MiXCR into one record per CDR3 protein. This sample yields around 690,000 distinct CDR3 sequences, of which roughly 17% are seen a single time; roughly 15% belongs to the top ten. Stable disease denoted Graves' hyperthyroidism without ophthalmopathy progression within 18 months. Disease duration under 2 months; hyperthyroidism patients were aged 18 to 65. This clonotype was seen at least ten times. Its matching antigen is unknown. The CDR3 spans 18 residues. With V trimmed by 3 bases and J by 5 bases, 16 bases remained unmatched. CDR1 and CDR2 from the germline V gene are MNHEY and SMNVEV (reference sequence).

This sequence was found in a man between 45 and 60 years old with Graves' hyperthyroidism. Material: blood. The rearrangement uses TRBV27 and TRBJ2-5; 9 nucleotides align to TRBD2. The CDR3 protein is CASSLGGLANSEEETQYF. CDR3 DNA: TGTGCCAGCAGTTTGGGGGGACTAGCTAATTCGGAGGAGGAGACCCAGTACTTC.